These 21 T cell receptor beta chains were sequenced from one sample in a study of blood T cell repertoires in COVID-19. Some clones are missing from TCRdb's copy, which holds only in-frame ones; the method was immunoSEQ multiplex PCR. The table has about 350,000 clones, approximately 89% seen once. Specimen: peripheral blood. The receptor source for this set is a woman aged 55-69 years with COVID-19, enrolled during active disease.

CDR3 DNA: TGTGGAGGAGGGGCCTTTAACTATGGCTACACCTTC. Translating gives CGGGAFNYGYTF. The V call is TRBV6-5, the J call TRBJ1-2; possible D gene TRBD1, 5 bases. Germline CDR1 MNHEY, CDR2 SVGAGI. This CDR3 contains 12 residues.

The V call is TRBV9, the J call TRBJ1-1, with 8 bases that match TRBD1. Trimming took 3 bases from V and 5 from J; bases not matched to a gene: 9. The CDR3 runs 15 residues. Germline CDR1 reads SGDLS; CDR2 reads YYNGEE. CDR3 amino acids: CASSDQGGQVTEAFF. CDR3 DNA sequence: TGTGCCAGCAGCGATCAAGGGGGACAGGTAACTGAAGCTTTCTTT.

The V gene is TRBV20-1, the J gene TRBJ2-3; no clear D. Germline V gives CDR1 DFQATT, CDR2 SNEGSKA (reference sequence). Trimming shortened V by 6 bases and J by 4 bases, and 8 bases separated the two germline ends. CDR3 size: 11 residues. CDR3 sequence (DNA): TGCAGTGCCCTAGGTGCAGATACGCAGTATTTT. Protein product: CSALGADTQYF.

The chain is built from TRBV11-2 and TRBJ2-5, with a possible D match to TRBD2 (7 bases). Germline V CDR1 and CDR2: SGHAT, FQNNGV. The CDR3 totals 13 residues. V lost 5 bases and J 5 bases, leaving 12 bases between the germline ends. CDR3 DNA sequence: TGTGCCAGCAGCGGGGGGGCTTATGAGACCCAGTACTTC. It is translated as CASSGGAYETQYF.

CDR3 DNA sequence: TGTGCCAGCAGTGAATTTCTCGTGGGGGGGAAAAATTCACCCCTCCACTTT. Its translation: CASSEFLVGGKNSPLHF. The chain combines TRBV2 with TRBJ1-6, with a possible D match to TRBD1 (5 bases). V was pared by 2 bases and J by 7 bases, with 18 bases between. This CDR3 spans 17 amino acids. In germline, CDR1 is SNHLY, CDR2 FYNNEI. Supplemented by reference TRBV2 and TRBJ1-6, the full variable domain reads EPEVTQTPSHQVTQMGQEVILRCVPISNHLYFYWYRQILGQKVEFLVSFYNNEISEKSEIFDDQFSVERPDGSNFTLKIRSTKLEDSAMYFCASSEFLVGGKNSPLHFGNGTRLTVT.

V gene TRBV3-1 (or the pseudogene TRBV3-2) combines with J gene TRBJ1-3; D is unresolved. The CDR3 extends over 13 amino acids. The germline V gene encodes CDR1 LGHDT and CDR2 YNNKEL (reference sequence). Trimming shortened V by 1 base and J by 4 bases, and 5 bases separated the two germline ends. The CDR3 DNA follows: TGTGCCAGCAGCCAAGGGCAGGGAAACACCATATATTTT. Amino acids: CASSQGQGNTIYF.

This chain joins TRBV25-1 and TRBJ1-1; D is possibly TRBD1 (5 bases). This CDR3 contains 12 residues. The germline gives CDR1 MGHDK, CDR2 SYGVNS. Trimming removed 6 bases from V and 11 bases from J, with 16 bases in between. The CDR3 DNA sequence: TGTGCCAGCAGCGGAGACAGCAACGCGGCTTTCTTT. As protein: CASSGDSNAAFF.

The chain is built from TRBV5-4 and TRBJ2-7, with D perhaps matching TRBD1 (7 bases). V lost 4 bases, J lost 6 bases, and 14 bases lay in between. The CDR3 totals 13 residues. Germline lookup yields CDR1 SGHNT and CDR2 YYREEE (reference sequence). CDR3 region: CASSPWRDSEQYF. The CDR3 nucleotides read TGTGCCAGCAGCCCTTGGCGGGACAGCGAGCAGTACTTC.

The chain uses TRBV6-6 and TRBJ2-2; TRBD2 matches at 9 bases. V lost 11 bases and J lost 5; bases outside the gene matches: 6. This CDR3 spans 13 amino acids. The germline V gene has CDR1 MNHNY and CDR2 SVGAGI (reference sequence). CDR3 coding DNA: TGTGCCGCCCGCGGGGGGGGGACCGGGGAGCTGTTTTTT. The encoded protein is CAARGGGTGELFF.

The chain couples TRBV4-2 to TRBJ2-7; D remains ambiguous. The CDR3 length is 13 residues. V shed 8 bases and J shed 0 bases, with 11 bases lying between them. Per the germline V gene, CDR1 is LGHNA and CDR2 is YNFKEQ. CDR3 bases: TGTGCCAGCTCGGCCCAGGCCTCCTACGAGCAGTACTTC. Its protein product is CASSAQASYEQYF.

V is TRBV10-3 and J is TRBJ1-4; 10 bases map to TRBD1. The CDR3 has 14 amino acids. V was clipped by 5 bases and J by 8 bases; unmatched bases: 5. From germline, CDR1 is ENHRY and CDR2 SYGVKD. CDR3: CAISSDRGDEKLFF. In DNA, the CDR3 is TGTGCCATCAGTTCGGACAGGGGGGACGAAAAACTGTTTTTT.

The chain employs TRBV28 and TRBJ1-1, with TRBD1 matching over 9 bases. The CDR3 has 14 amino acids. Germline CDR1 reads MDHEN; CDR2 reads SYDVKM. J lost 10 bases, V lost 5 bases, and 11 bases had no gene match. CDR3: CASSALGQGPGAFF. The DNA of the CDR3 is TGTGCCAGCAGTGCGCTAGGACAGGGGCCGGGAGCTTTCTTT.

This chain links TRBV5-1 with TRBJ1-3; 10 bases match TRBD1. V gave up 4 bases and J gave up 0 bases; unmatched junction bases: 7. Germline CDR1 is SGHRS and CDR2 is YFSETQ. The CDR3 has 17 residues. CDR3 sequence reads: CASSLGTGARSGNTIYF. The CDR3, as DNA: TGCGCCAGCAGCCTGGGGACAGGGGCCCGCTCTGGAAACACCATATATTTT.

The V call is TRBV25-1, the J call TRBJ2-1, with D perhaps matching TRBD2 (6 bases). Germline assignment: CDR1 MGHDK and CDR2 SYGVNS. The CDR3 is made up of 13 amino acids. Trimming pared 6 bases from V and 2 bases from J, leaving 8 bases between. CDR3 loop: CASRAGTYNEQFF. CDR3 DNA sequence: TGTGCCAGCAGGGCGGGGACCTACAATGAGCAGTTCTTC.

The V call is TRBV28, the J call TRBJ2-5, with 9 bases fitting TRBD1. Germline trimming cut 5 bases from V and 5 bases from J; bases unmatched to any gene: 12. CDR3 length: 16 amino acids. The germline CDR1 and CDR2 sequences are MDHEN and SYDVKM. Written as DNA, the CDR3 is TGTGCCAGCAGTCATCGCCCCGGGACAGGGAGCGAGACCCAGTACTTC. Translation gives CASSHRPGTGSETQYF.

The chain couples TRBV7-9 to TRBJ1-5; unclear D gene. The CDR3 has 14 residues. Per the germline V gene, CDR1 is SEHNR and CDR2 is FQNEAQ (reference sequence). Trimming stripped 2 bases from V and 3 bases from J, with 8 bases between. The CDR3 sequence: CASSLTGDNQPQHF. CDR3 coding DNA: TGTGCCAGCAGCTTAACCGGGGACAATCAGCCCCAGCATTTT.

CDR3 sequence: CASSLSAVSHEQYF. CDR3 nucleotide sequence: TGTGCCAGCAGCCTTAGCGCGGTATCACACGAGCAGTACTTC. V is TRBV11-2 and J is TRBJ2-7, with TRBD2 as a possible D gene (5 bases). The germline gives CDR1 SGHAT, CDR2 FQNNGV. V was clipped by 5 bases and J by 5 bases, with 16 bases between them. The CDR3 totals 14 residues.

The chain links TRBV19 to TRBJ1-1; D remains ambiguous. The ends were cut back, 4 bases at V and 3 bases at J, with 9 bases in the middle. In germline, CDR1 is LNHDA, CDR2 SQIVND (reference sequence). CDR3 length: 13 residues. CDR3 sequence reads: CASSKADYTEAFF. CDR3 nucleotide sequence: TGTGCCAGTAGTAAAGCAGACTACACTGAAGCTTTCTTT.

The rearrangement joins TRBV9 to TRBJ1-1, with 7 bases that match TRBD1. The trim removed 7 bases at V and 5 bases at J, leaving 8 bases unmatched. CDR1 and CDR2 from the germline V gene are SGDLS and YYNGEE. The CDR3 sequence is 13 residues long. Here the CDR3 DNA reads TGTGCCAGCGGAGGAGGGGGCCGAACTGAAGCTTTCTTT. Protein sequence: CASGGGGRTEAFF.

This rearrangement joins TRBV7-9 to TRBJ1-1; D is ambiguous. Trimming removed 1 base at V and 7 bases at J, with 7 bases between. CDR1 and CDR2 (germline): SEHNR, FQNEAQ (reference sequence). This CDR3 comprises 12 residues. This CDR3 reads CASSLVEFEAFF. The CDR3 DNA reads as TGTGCCAGCAGCTTAGTGGAGTTTGAAGCTTTCTTT.

V is TRBV5-1 and J is TRBJ1-5; no clear D. Germline CDR1 and CDR2: SGHRS and YFSETQ. Trimming left V 0 bases short and J 0 bases short, with 7 bases between. The CDR3 has 15 amino acids. The DNA of the CDR3 is TGCGCCAGCAGCTTGGGAGGCAATAGCAATCAGCCCCAGCATTTT. This sequence encodes CASSLGGNSNQPQHF.